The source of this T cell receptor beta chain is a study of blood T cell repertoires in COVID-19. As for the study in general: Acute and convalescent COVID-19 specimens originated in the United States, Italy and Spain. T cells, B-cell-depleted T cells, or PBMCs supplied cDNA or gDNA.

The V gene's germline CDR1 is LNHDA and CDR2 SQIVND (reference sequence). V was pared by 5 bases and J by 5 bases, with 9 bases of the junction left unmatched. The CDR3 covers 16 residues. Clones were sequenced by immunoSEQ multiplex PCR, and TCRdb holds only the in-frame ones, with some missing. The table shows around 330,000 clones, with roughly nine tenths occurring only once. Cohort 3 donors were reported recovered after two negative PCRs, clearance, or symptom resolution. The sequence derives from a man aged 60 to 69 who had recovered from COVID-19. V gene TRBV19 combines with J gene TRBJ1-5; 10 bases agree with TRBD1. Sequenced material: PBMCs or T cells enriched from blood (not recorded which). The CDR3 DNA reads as TGTGCCAGTAGTCCCCGGGGACAGGGGTCATATCAGCCCCAGCATTTT. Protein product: CASSPRGQGSYQPQHF. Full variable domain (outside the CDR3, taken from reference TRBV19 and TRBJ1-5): DGGITQSPKYLFRKEGQNVTLSCEQNLNHDAMYWYRQDPGQGLRLIYYSQIVNDFQKGDIAEGYSVSREKKESFPLTVTSAQKNPTAFYLCASSPRGQGSYQPQHFGDGTRLSIL.